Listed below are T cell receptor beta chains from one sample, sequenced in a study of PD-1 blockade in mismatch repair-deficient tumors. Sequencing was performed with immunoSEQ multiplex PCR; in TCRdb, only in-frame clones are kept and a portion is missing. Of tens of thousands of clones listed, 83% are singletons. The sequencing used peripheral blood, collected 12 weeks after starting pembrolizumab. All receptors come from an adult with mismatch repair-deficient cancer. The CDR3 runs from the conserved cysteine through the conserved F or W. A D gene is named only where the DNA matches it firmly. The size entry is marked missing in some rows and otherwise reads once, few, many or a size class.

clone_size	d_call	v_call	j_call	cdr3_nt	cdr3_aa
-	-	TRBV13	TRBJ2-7	TGTGCCAGCAGCTTAAGCTTCTACGAGCAGTACTTC	CASSLSFYEQYF
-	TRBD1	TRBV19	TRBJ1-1	TGTGCCAGTAGTAGCGGGGCAAGGACAGGGGGATACACTGAAGCTTTCTTT	CASSSGARTGGYTEAFF
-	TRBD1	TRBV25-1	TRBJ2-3	TGTGCCAGCAGTGATGAGAAACAGGGGGCAAACACAGATACGCAGTATTTT	CASSDEKQGANTDTQYF
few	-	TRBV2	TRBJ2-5	TGTGCCAGCAGTCGGGACCTAGACGAAGAGACCCAGTACTTC	CASSRDLDEETQYF
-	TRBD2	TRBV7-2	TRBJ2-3	TGTGCCAGCAGCGTAGCGGGTCTTACCACTGGCACAGATACGCAGTATTTT	CASSVAGLTTGTDTQYF
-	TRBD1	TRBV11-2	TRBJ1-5	TGTGCCAGCAGCTCGTATTCCGGGACAGTGGATCAGCCCCAGCATTTT	CASSSYSGTVDQPQHF
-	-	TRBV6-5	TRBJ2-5	TGTGCCAGCAGTTACTCTCTACGAGAGACCCAGTACTTC	CASSYSLRETQYF
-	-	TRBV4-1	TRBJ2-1	TGCGCCAGCAGCCAAGAAGGGATCGACGGGCAGTTCTTC	CASSQEGIDGQFF
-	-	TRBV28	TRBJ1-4	TGTGCCAGCAGTTTGAGGGCGACTGAAAAACTGTTTTTT	CASSLRATEKLFF
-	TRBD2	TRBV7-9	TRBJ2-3	TGTGCCAGCACCAAGCGGGAGGCCTGGTCCGATACGCAGTATTTT	CASTKREAWSDTQYF
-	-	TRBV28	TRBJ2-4	TGTGCCAGCAGTTTAACCGAGCTTGGACGTCTCGGGGTTAGCGACCCAAACATTCAGTACTTC	CASSLTELGRLGVSDPNIQYF
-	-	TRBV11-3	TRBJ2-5	TGTGCCAGCAGCTTAGATCAATCGGGCTGGTTCCAAGAGACCCAGTACTTC	CASSLDQSGWFQETQYF
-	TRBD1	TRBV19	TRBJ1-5	TGTGCCAGTAGCTGGGGACAGGTCGAGAGGCAGCCCCAGCATTTT	CASSWGQVERQPQHF
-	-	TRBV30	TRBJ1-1	TGTGCCTGGAAGCCCGTTGGTTTCACTGAAGCTTTCTTT	CAWKPVGFTEAFF
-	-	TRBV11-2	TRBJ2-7	TGTGCCAGCAGCTTGGGGTACTACGAGCAGTACTTC	CASSLGYYEQYF
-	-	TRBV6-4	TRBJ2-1	TGTGCCAGCAGTGACTTTTCAAAGGGAAATGAGCAGTTCTTC	CASSDFSKGNEQFF
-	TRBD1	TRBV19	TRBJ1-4	TGTGCCAGCTCTGGGACAGCAACTAATGAAAAACTGTTTTTT	CASSGTATNEKLFF
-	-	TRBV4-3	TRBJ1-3	TGCGCCAGCAGCCAAGTGTTCCCCTCAGTTGGAAACACCATATATTTT	CASSQVFPSVGNTIYF
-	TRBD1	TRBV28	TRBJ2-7	TGTGCCAGCAGTTTCGGACAGGGGGACTACGAGCAGTACTTC	CASSFGQGDYEQYF
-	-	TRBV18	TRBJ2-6	TGTGCCAGCTCACCAAACGGGGGTGCTGGGGCCAACGTCCTGACTTTC	CASSPNGGAGANVLTF
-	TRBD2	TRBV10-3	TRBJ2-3	TGTGCCATTGGACTAGCGGGAGATCCCTACACAGATACGCAGTATTTT	CAIGLAGDPYTDTQYF
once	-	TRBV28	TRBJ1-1	TGTGCCAGCAGTTTCGGCGGAATCCTAATGAACACTGAAGCTTTCTTT	CASSFGGILMNTEAFF
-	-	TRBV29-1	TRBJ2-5	TGCAGCGCCGACTCTGGCACAGAGACCCAGTACTTC	CSADSGTETQYF
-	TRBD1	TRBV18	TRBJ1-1	TGTGCCAGCTCCCAGGGGGTGAACACTGAAGCTTTCTTT	CASSQGVNTEAFF
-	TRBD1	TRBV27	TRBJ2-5	TGTGCCAGCAGCAGGACAGGGAAGTGGGCGACCCAGTACTTC	CASSRTGKWATQYF